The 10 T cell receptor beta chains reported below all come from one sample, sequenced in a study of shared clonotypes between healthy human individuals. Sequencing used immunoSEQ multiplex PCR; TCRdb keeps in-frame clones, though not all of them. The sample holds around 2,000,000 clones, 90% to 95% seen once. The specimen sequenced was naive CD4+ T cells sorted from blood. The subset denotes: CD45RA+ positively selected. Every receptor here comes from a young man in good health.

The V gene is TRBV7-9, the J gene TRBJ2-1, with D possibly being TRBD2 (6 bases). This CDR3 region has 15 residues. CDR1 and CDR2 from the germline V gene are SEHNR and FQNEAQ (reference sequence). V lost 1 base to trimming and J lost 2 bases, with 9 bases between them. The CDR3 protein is CASSLVREPYNEQFF. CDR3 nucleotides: TGTGCCAGCAGCTTAGTCCGGGAGCCCTACAATGAGCAGTTCTTC.

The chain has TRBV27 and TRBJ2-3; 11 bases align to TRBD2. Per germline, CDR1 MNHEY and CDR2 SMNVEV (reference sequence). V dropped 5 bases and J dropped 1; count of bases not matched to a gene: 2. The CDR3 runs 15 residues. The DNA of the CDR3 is TGTGCCAGCAGTATGGGACTAGCGGGCACAGATACGCAGTATTTT. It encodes CASSMGLAGTDTQYF.

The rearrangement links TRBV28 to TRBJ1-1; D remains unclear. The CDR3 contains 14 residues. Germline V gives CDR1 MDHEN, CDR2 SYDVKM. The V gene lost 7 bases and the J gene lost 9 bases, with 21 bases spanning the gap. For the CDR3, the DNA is TGTGCCAGCACCGCCACAGTGCCCCCCGCGAAAGCTTTCTTT. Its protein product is CASTATVPPAKAFF.

The DNA of the CDR3 is TGTGCCAGCAGCATCATAGGGGCCTATAATTCACCCCTCCACTTT. Translating gives CASSIIGAYNSPLHF. The chain joins TRBV21-1 to TRBJ1-6; the D call TRBD1 from the table was never checked on the DNA. TRBV21-1 is shown as a pseudogene. This CDR3 is built from 15 residues.

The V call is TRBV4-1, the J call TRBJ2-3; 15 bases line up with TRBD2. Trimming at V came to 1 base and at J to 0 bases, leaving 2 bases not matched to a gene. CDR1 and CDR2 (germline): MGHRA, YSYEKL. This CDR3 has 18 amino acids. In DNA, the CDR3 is TGCGCCAGCAGCCAAGGGACTAGCGGGAGGGCCAGCACAGATACGCAGTATTTT. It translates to CASSQGTSGRASTDTQYF.

The CDR3 sequence: CASSQRQGIYATNEKLFF. CDR3 DNA sequence: TGCGCCAGCAGCCAGAGACAGGGGATTTATGCAACTAATGAAAAACTGTTTTTT. The chain combines TRBV4-1 with TRBJ1-4; 8 nucleotides match TRBD1. Germline V gene data show CDR1 as MGHRA and CDR2 as YSYEKL. V dropped 3 bases and J dropped 0; count of bases not matched to a gene: 9. The CDR3 contains 18 residues.

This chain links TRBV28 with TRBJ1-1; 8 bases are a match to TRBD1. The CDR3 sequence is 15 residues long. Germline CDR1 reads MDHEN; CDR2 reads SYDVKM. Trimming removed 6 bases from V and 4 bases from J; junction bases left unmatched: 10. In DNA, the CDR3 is TGTGCCAGCAGATTAACAGGGGGTCTAGGCACTGAAGCTTTCTTT. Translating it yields CASRLTGGLGTEAFF.

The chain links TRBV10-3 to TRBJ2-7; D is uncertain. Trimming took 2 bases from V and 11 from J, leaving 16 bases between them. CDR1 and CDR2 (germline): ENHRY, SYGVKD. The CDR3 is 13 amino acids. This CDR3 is CAISEPTSHRKYF. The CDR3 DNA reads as TGTGCCATCAGTGAGCCCACCAGTCATCGGAAGTACTTC.

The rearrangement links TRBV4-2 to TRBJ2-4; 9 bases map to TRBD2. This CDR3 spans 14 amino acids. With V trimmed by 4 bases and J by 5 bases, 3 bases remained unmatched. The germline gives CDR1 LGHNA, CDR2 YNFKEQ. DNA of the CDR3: TGTGCCAGCAGCCCGGCGGGGGGGCAAAACATTCAGTACTTC. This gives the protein CASSPAGGQNIQYF.

CDR3 amino acids: CASSPPGQGAETQYF. The CDR3 nucleotides are TGTGCCAGCTCACCGCCGGGACAGGGGGCAGAGACCCAGTACTTC. The chain employs TRBV18 and TRBJ2-5; 12 bases map to TRBD1. CDR3 length equals 15 residues. V shed 3 bases and J 4 bases; nucleotides not matched to a gene: 3. The V gene's germline CDR1 is KGHSH and CDR2 LQKENI.